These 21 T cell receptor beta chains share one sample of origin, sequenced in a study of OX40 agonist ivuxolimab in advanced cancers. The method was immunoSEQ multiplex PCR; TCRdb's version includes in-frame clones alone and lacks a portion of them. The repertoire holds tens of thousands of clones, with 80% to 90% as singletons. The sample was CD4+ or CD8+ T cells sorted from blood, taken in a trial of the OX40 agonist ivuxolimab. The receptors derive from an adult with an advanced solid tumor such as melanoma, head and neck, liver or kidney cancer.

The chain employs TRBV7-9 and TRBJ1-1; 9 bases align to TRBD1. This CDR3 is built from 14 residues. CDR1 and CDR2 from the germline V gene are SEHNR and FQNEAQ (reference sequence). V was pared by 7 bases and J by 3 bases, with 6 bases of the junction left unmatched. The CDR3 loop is CASTPGQGYTEAFF. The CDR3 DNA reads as TGTGCCAGCACCCCGGGACAGGGATACACTGAAGCTTTCTTT.

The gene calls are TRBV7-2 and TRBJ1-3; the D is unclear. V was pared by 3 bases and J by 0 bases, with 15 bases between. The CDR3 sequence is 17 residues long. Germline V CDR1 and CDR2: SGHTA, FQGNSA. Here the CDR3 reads CASSFVLGRSSGNTIYF. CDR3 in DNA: TGTGCCAGCAGCTTTGTTCTTGGTCGGAGCTCTGGAAACACCATATATTTT.

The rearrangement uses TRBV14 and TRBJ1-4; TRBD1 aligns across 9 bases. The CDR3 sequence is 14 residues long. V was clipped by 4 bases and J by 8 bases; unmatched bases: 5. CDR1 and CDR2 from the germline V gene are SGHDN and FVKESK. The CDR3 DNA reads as TGTGCCAGCAGCCTACAGGGGGCGCGGGAAAAACTGTTTTTT. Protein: CASSLQGAREKLFF.

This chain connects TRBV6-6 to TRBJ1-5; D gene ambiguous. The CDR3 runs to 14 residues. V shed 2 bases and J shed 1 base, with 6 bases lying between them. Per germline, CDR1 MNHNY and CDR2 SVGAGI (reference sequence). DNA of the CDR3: TGTGCCAGCAGTTACACGGGGAGCAATCAGCCCCAGCATTTT. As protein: CASSYTGSNQPQHF.

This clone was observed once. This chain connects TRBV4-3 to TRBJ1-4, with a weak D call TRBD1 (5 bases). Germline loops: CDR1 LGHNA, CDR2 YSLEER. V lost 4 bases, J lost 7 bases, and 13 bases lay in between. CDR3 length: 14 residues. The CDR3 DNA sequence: TGCGCCAGCAGCCCGGACATGAATGGTGAAAAACTGTTTTTT. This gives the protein CASSPDMNGEKLFF.

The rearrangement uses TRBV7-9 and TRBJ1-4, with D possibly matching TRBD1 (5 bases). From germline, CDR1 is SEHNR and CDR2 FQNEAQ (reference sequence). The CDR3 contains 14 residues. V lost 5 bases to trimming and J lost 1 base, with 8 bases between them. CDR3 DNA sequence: TGTGCCAGCAGCCCGGGGCGAACTAATGAAAAACTGTTTTTT. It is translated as CASSPGRTNEKLFF.

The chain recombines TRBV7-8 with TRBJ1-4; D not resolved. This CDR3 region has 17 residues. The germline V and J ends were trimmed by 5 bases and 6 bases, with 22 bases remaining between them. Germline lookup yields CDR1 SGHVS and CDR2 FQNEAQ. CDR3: CASSLPTRRTLHEKLFF. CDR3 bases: TGTGCCAGCAGCCTACCAACTAGACGGACTCTCCATGAAAAACTGTTTTTT.

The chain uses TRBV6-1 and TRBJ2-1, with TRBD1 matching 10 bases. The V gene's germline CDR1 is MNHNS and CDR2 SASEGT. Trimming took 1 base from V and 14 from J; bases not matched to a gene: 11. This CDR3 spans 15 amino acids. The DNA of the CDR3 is TGTGCCAGCAGTGAAGGAACTCTCGGGACAGGGGACAAGTTCTTC. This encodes CASSEGTLGTGDKFF.

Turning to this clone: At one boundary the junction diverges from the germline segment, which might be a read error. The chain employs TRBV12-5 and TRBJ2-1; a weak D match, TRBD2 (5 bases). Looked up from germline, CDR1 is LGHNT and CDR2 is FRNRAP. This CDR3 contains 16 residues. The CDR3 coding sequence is TGTGCTAGTGGTTTGGCGCCTAAGGGCGAAGGGAGCCTTAGGATCTTC. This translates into CASGLAPKGEGSLRIF.

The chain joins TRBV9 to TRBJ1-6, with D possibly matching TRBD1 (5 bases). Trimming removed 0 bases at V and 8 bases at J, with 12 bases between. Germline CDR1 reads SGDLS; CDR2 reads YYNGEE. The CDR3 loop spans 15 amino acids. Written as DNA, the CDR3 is TGTGCCAGCAGCGTAGTTTGGGACCCCGATTCACCCCTCCACTTT. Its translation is CASSVVWDPDSPLHF.

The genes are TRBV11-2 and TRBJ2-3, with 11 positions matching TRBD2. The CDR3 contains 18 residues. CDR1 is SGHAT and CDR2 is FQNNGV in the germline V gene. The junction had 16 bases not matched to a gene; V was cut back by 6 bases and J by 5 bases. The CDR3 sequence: CASSNKPLAGGHGDTQYF. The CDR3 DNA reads TGTGCCAGCAGTAACAAACCTCTAGCGGGGGGACATGGAGATACGCAGTATTTT.

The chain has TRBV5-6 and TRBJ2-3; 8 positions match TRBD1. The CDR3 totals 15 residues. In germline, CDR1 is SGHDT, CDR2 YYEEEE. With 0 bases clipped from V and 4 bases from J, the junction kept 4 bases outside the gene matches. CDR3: CASSLGQGAADTQYF. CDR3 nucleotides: TGTGCCAGCAGCTTGGGGCAGGGGGCCGCAGATACGCAGTATTTT.

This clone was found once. The CDR3, as DNA: TGTGCCAGCAGCTTCGCAGATACGCAGTATTTT. Amino acids: CASSFADTQYF. V and J are TRBV5-6 and TRBJ2-3; D gene uncertain. The CDR3 loop spans 11 amino acids. CDR1 and CDR2 from the germline V gene are SGHDT and YYEEEE. V gave up 2 bases and J gave up 4 bases, with 2 bases separating them.

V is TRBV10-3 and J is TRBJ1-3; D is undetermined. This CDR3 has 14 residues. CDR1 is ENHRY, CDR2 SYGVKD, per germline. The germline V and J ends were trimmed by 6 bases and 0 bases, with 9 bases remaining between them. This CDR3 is CAIRADISGNTIYF. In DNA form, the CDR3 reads TGTGCCATCAGGGCCGACATCTCTGGAAACACCATATATTTT.

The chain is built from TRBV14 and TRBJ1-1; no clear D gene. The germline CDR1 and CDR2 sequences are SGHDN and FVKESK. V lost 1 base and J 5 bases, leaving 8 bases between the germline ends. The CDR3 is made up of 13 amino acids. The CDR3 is CASSQVGGTEAFF. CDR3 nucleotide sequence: TGTGCCAGCAGCCAAGTGGGCGGGACTGAAGCTTTCTTT.

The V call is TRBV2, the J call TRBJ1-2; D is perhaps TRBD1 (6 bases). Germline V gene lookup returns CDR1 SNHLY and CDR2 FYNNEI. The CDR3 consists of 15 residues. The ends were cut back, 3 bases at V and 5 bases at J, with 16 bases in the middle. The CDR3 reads CASSELSGDGYGYTF. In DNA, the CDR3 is TGTGCCAGCAGTGAGCTGTCAGGGGACGGGTATGGCTACACCTTC.

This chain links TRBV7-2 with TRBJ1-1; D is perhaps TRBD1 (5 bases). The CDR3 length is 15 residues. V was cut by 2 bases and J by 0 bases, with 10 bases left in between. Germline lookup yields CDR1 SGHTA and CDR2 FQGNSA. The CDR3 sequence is CASSLPGGMNTEAFF. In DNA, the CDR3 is TGTGCCAGCAGCTTACCGGGGGGGATGAACACTGAAGCTTTCTTT.

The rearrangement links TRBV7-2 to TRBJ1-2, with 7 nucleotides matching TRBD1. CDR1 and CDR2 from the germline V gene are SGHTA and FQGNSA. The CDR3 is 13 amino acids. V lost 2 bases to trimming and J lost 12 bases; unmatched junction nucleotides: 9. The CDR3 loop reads CASSLSDRPFHTF. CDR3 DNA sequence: TGTGCCAGCAGCTTATCGGACAGGCCGTTCCACACCTTC.

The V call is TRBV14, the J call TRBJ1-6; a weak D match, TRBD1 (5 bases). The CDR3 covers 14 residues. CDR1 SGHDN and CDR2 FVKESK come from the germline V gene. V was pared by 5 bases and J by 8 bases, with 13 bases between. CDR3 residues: CASSEQLGDSPLHF. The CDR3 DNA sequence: TGTGCCAGCAGCGAACAACTGGGGGATTCACCCCTCCACTTT.

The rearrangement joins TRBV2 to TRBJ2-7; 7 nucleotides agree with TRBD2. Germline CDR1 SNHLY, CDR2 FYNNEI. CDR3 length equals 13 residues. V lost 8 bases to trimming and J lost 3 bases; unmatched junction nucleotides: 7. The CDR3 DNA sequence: TGTGCCAGCGAGACGGGGGGAAACTACGAGCAGTACTTC. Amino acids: CASETGGNYEQYF.

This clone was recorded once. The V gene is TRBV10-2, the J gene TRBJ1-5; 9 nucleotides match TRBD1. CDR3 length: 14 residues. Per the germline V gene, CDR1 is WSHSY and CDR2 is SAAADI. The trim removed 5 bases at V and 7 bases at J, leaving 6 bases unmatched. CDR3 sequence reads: CASSLQGAEQPQHF. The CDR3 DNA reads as TGCGCCAGCAGTCTACAGGGGGCGGAACAGCCCCAGCATTTT.